What follows describes a single TCR beta chain. Germline V gives CDR1 MNHEY, CDR2 SMNVEV (reference sequence). The CDR3 has 15 residues. J lost 3 bases, V lost 5 bases, and 6 bases had no gene match. The record originates from a study of T cell changes during pregnancy in multiple sclerosis. Clones were sequenced by immunoSEQ multiplex PCR, and TCRdb holds only the in-frame ones, with some missing. The data hold 37,000 or so clones, with 91% observed a single time. The receptor was derived from a female donor in good health, enrolled as a control in a pregnancy study. The chain has TRBV27 and TRBJ1-1; TRBD1 matches at 10 bases. This specimen was CD4+ T cells from peripheral blood mononuclear cells, taken in the second trimester of pregnancy. The CDR3 protein is CASSRWTGGDTEAFF. The CDR3 nucleotides are TGTGCCAGCAGTAGATGGACAGGGGGGGACACTGAAGCTTTCTTT.